This TCR beta chain comes out of a study of T-cell reconstitution after alpha-beta-depleted transplantation in children. It was with unique molecular identifiers that the TCRbeta library was prepared. TCRdb used MiXCR to reprocess the PCR reads, holding one entry per CDR3 protein. The sample carries about 270,000 distinct CDR3 sequences, 9.9% recorded once. J lost 6 bases, V lost 4 bases, and 11 bases had no gene match. Germline assignment: CDR1 MNHEY and CDR2 SMNVEV (reference sequence). The CDR3 spans 15 residues. This clonotype originated in a human donor who donated a stem cell graft to a child with SCID. The source material was PBMCs from the stem cell graft donor, sampled from the stem cell graft. This sequence joins TRBV27 and TRBJ1-1; TRBD1 aligns across 7 bases. The CDR3 reads CASSSGTVTKSEAFF. The CDR3 DNA sequence: TGTGCCAGCAGTTCAGGGACAGTTACTAAGTCTGAAGCTTTCTTT.